This passage covers 27 T cell receptor beta chains from one sample sequenced in a study of T cells in Graves' hyperthyroidism and ophthalmopathy. RNA transcripts were the template for amplifying TCR beta CDR3 regions. First-round RT-PCR with HTBI primers amplified the TCR CDR3 region. MiXCR, run by TCRdb on the multiplex PCR reads, gives a single entry per CDR3 protein. Among fewer than 550,000 distinct CDR3 sequences listed, approximately 15% were seen once. The specimen sequenced was blood. These receptors were taken from a young woman with Graves' hyperthyroidism.

This chain links TRBV20-1 with TRBJ1-4; a possible D gene is TRBD1 (5 bases). This CDR3 is 12 amino acids long. V shed 4 bases and J shed 4 bases, with 7 bases lying between them. The germline V gene encodes CDR1 DFQATT and CDR2 SNEGSKA (reference sequence). The CDR3 is CSATTVNEKLFF. In DNA, the CDR3 is TGCAGTGCTACGACAGTTAATGAAAAACTGTTTTTT.

The chain has TRBV19 and TRBJ2-2; TRBD1 might be the D (6 bases). V gave up 9 bases and J gave up 2 bases, with 31 bases separating them. Germline assignment: CDR1 LNHDA and CDR2 SQIVND (reference sequence). There are 20 residues in the CDR3. The DNA for the CDR3 is TGTGCCAGAAATACGACAGGATGGGCCGGATTATTACCCAACACCGGGGAGCTGTTTTTT. Protein sequence: CARNTTGWAGLLPNTGELFF.

This clonotype was detected only a few times. The rearrangement joins TRBV7-9 to TRBJ1-2, with D unresolved. V was pared by 1 base and J by 4 bases, with 16 bases between. Germline V gene data show CDR1 as SEHNR and CDR2 as FQNEAQ (reference sequence). The length of the CDR3 is 16 residues. CDR3 DNA: TGTGCCAGCAGCTTAGTGGTCGGGCAGGCTAGCTATGGCTACACCTTC. The encoded protein is CASSLVVGQASYGYTF.

CDR3 in amino acids: CSAREISRGPLHF. DNA of the CDR3: TGCAGTGCTAGAGAGATCAGCCGGGGACCCCTCCACTTT. The chain uses TRBV20-1 and TRBJ1-6; no clear D. The CDR3 contains 13 residues. The V end lost 0 bases, the J end lost 12 bases, and 12 bases lay between the germline ends. The germline gives CDR1 DFQATT, CDR2 SNEGSKA (reference sequence).

This clonotype has a handful of counts. This CDR3 is CASSIGALGDEQFF. The CDR3, as DNA: TGTGCCAGTAGTATAGGTGCTTTAGGCGATGAGCAGTTCTTC. The chain joins TRBV19 to TRBJ2-1, with D unclear. CDR1 is LNHDA and CDR2 is SQIVND in the germline V gene (reference sequence). V lost 1 base and J 8 bases, leaving 12 bases between the germline ends. This CDR3 region has 14 residues.

CDR3 DNA: TGTGCCAGCAGGACACTCCCGGGACTAGCGGGAGCTTTGGAGCAGTTCTTC. Translated, it gives CASRTLPGLAGALEQFF. The rearrangement links TRBV7-2 to TRBJ2-1, with TRBD2 matching 14 bases. Trimming removed 6 bases from V and 10 bases from J; junction bases left unmatched: 14. This CDR3 region has 17 residues. Germline V gene sequence: CDR1 SGHTA, CDR2 FQGNSA.

The J gene is TRBJ1-3, the V gene TRBV20-1; TRBD1 agrees at 7 bases. Trimming cost V 0 bases and J 0 bases; bases outside gene matches: 8. Germline-derived CDR1 and CDR2 are DFQATT and SNEGSKA (reference sequence). The CDR3 sequence is 17 residues long. CDR3 in amino acids: CSAREGRTGGSGNTIYF. In nucleotides, the CDR3 is TGCAGTGCTAGAGAAGGTCGGACAGGTGGCTCTGGAAACACCATATATTTT.

This clonotype has more than one count but fewer than ten. The J gene is TRBJ2-7, the V gene TRBV27; 8 bases map to TRBD2. The CDR3 runs 16 residues. Per germline, CDR1 MNHEY and CDR2 SMNVEV (reference sequence). Germline trimming cut 2 bases from V and 3 bases from J; bases unmatched to any gene: 9. For the CDR3, the DNA is TGTGCCAGCAGTTTAGGGAATAGCGGGATGGGCTACGAGCAGTACTTC. It specifies CASSLGNSGMGYEQYF.

The rearrangement joins TRBV20-1 to TRBJ1-2; 11 bases agree with TRBD1. The CDR3 contains 14 residues. Trimming cost V 1 base and J 7 bases; bases outside gene matches: 5. Germline CDR1 is DFQATT and CDR2 is SNEGSKA (reference sequence). DNA of the CDR3: TGCAGTGCTAGAGTAGGACAGGGGGCCTTTGGCTACACCTTC. Protein: CSARVGQGAFGYTF.

Ten or more counts support this clonotype. The rearrangement links TRBV11-2 to TRBJ2-7, with D possibly called TRBD1 or TRBD2 (5 bases each). CDR3 length: 14 amino acids. V shed 4 bases and J shed 7 bases, with 17 bases lying between them. Germline lookup yields CDR1 SGHAT and CDR2 FQNNGV. In nucleotides, the CDR3 is TGTGCCAGCAGCTCCCGACGGGGACCTTGGGAGCAGTACTTC. Amino acids: CASSSRRGPWEQYF.

This clonotype came up a few times. A junction boundary mismatches the germline segment, possibly from a read error. J is TRBJ1-1 and V is TRBV28, with D unclear. This CDR3 is built from 15 residues. The germline V gene has CDR1 MDHEN and CDR2 SYDVKM. The CDR3 protein is CAGSQRTVGNTEAFF. The CDR3 bases are TGTGCCGGCAGCCAAAGGACCGTTGGCAACACTGAAGCTTTCTTT.

The table lists this clonotype with many counts. The J gene is TRBJ2-3, the V gene TRBV12-5; possibly TRBD1 for D (5 bases). The CDR3 length is 17 residues. Per germline, CDR1 LGHNT and CDR2 FRNRAP. Trimming stripped 0 bases from V and 1 base from J, with 14 bases between. CDR3 coding DNA: TGTGCTAGTGGTTTGGTACTCGGCAGGGCGGGCACAGATACGCAGTATTTT. Its translation: CASGLVLGRAGTDTQYF. Full variable domain (missing parts from reference TRBV12-5 and TRBJ2-3): DARVTQTPRHKVTEMGQEVTMRCQPILGHNTVFWYRQTMMQGLELLAYFRNRAPLDDSGMPKDRFSAEMPDATLATLKIQPSEPRDSAVYFCASGLVLGRAGTDTQYFGPGTRLTVL.

In the case of this clonotype: This may arise from a read error, as a much more abundant clone is one base away. This rearrangement joins TRBV28 to TRBJ1-4; D gene unclear. Germline CDR1 MDHEN, CDR2 SYDVKM. This CDR3 has 15 amino acids. The CDR3 reads CAISESSGGNEKLFF. Here the CDR3 DNA reads TGTGCCATCAGTGAGTCTTCCGGCGGTAATGAAAAACTGTTTTTT. Looking up the rest from reference TRBV28 and TRBJ1-4 gives the full variable domain: DVKVTQSSRYLVKRTGEKVFLECVQDMDHENMFWYRQDPGLGLRLIYFSYDVKMKEKGDIPEGYSVSREKKERFSLILESASTNQTSMYLCAISESSGGNEKLFFGSGTQLSVL.

The J gene is TRBJ2-3, the V gene TRBV27; 9 bases align to TRBD2. CDR3 size: 17 residues. J was trimmed by 6 bases and V by 5 bases; bases with no gene match: 15. In germline, CDR1 is MNHEY, CDR2 SMNVEV (reference sequence). DNA for the CDR3: TGTGCCAGCAGTCCACTGAGAATAGCGGGAGTCGGGGATACGCAGTATTTT. Residues: CASSPLRIAGVGDTQYF.

This clonotype was seen a handful of times. The gene calls are TRBV28 and TRBJ2-7; D perhaps matches TRBD1 (5 bases). The germline V gene has CDR1 MDHEN and CDR2 SYDVKM. This CDR3 region has 16 residues. The germline V and J ends were trimmed by 3 bases and 2 bases, with 17 bases remaining between them. The CDR3 sequence is CASSFFSLTVAYEQYF. For the CDR3, the DNA is TGTGCCAGCAGTTTCTTTTCCCTGACAGTAGCCTACGAGCAGTACTTC.

This clonotype came up a few times. The rearrangement joins TRBV7-9 to TRBJ2-3, with 10 bases lining up with TRBD1. Per the germline V gene, CDR1 is SEHNR and CDR2 is FQNEAQ (reference sequence). The CDR3 has 15 residues. Trimming at V came to 8 bases and at J to 6 bases, leaving 11 bases not matched to a gene. The CDR3 is CASFSGGTGVDTQYF. CDR3 nucleotide sequence: TGTGCCAGCTTCTCCGGGGGGACAGGGGTTGATACGCAGTATTTT.

A few counts support this clonotype. The V gene is TRBV5-6, the J gene TRBJ2-5; D perhaps matches TRBD1 (6 bases). The CDR3 runs 13 residues. The germline gives CDR1 SGHDT, CDR2 YYEEEE. Trimming stripped 4 bases from V and 12 bases from J, with 19 bases between. CDR3 protein: CASSRLGTTTEYF. The CDR3 bases are TGTGCCAGCAGCAGACTGGGGACAACCACCGAGTACTTC.

V gene TRBV4-1 combines with J gene TRBJ1-1, with 7 bases that match TRBD1. Germline V gene data show CDR1 as MGHRA and CDR2 as YSYEKL. This CDR3 has 15 amino acids. Trimming cost V 3 bases and J 1 base; bases outside gene matches: 5. Written as DNA, the CDR3 is TGCGCCAGCAGCCACGACAGGGTCCGGAACACTGAAGCTTTCTTT. The encoded protein is CASSHDRVRNTEAFF.

This chain uses TRBV28 with TRBJ2-3; D might be TRBD1 (6 bases). This CDR3 is built from 15 residues. CDR1 is MDHEN and CDR2 is SYDVKM in the germline V gene. The ends were cut back, 5 bases at V and 1 base at J, with 13 bases in the middle. The chain's CDR3 is CASSRTGSGTDTQYF. The CDR3 region has the DNA TGTGCCAGCAGTCGTACAGGGTCCGGCACAGATACGCAGTATTTT.

This clonotype has ten or more counts. This sequence joins TRBV28 and TRBJ2-7, with D unclear. Between the trimmed V and J ends, which lost 6 bases and 0 bases, there was a span of 6 bases. The length of the CDR3 is 12 residues. Germline CDR1 is MDHEN and CDR2 is SYDVKM. The CDR3 sequence: CASSLGSYEQYF. In DNA form, the CDR3 reads TGTGCCAGCAGCTTAGGCTCCTACGAGCAGTACTTC. The whole variable domain, filled in from reference TRBV28 and TRBJ2-7, reads DVKVTQSSRYLVKRTGEKVFLECVQDMDHENMFWYRQDPGLGLRLIYFSYDVKMKEKGDIPEGYSVSREKKERFSLILESASTNQTSMYLCASSLGSYEQYFGPGTRLTVT.

This clonotype was counted only a few times. V gene TRBV12-5 combines with J gene TRBJ1-2, with 8 bases matching TRBD1. Germline V lookup: CDR1 LGHNT, CDR2 FRNRAP. The V segment lost 1 base and the J segment 0 bases; nucleotides outside the gene matches: 13. The length of the CDR3 is 19 residues. CDR3 region: CASGLDSWDRTNANYGYTF. The CDR3 nucleotides are TGTGCTAGTGGTTTGGACTCCTGGGACAGGACGAACGCTAACTATGGCTACACCTTC.

This clonotype turned up a few times. The chain has TRBV10-3 and TRBJ1-5, with 9 bases fitting TRBD1. The CDR3 length is 16 residues. The J segment lost 6 bases and the V segment lost 0 bases, leaving 6 bases of the junction unmatched. Germline V gene sequence: CDR1 ENHRY, CDR2 SYGVKD. The CDR3 here is CAISESDRGISQPQHF. The CDR3 nucleotides are TGTGCCATCAGTGAGTCTGACAGGGGGATTTCTCAGCCCCAGCATTTT.

This chain uses TRBV19 with TRBJ2-7; the D gene is possibly TRBD1 (6 bases). This CDR3 has 14 residues. From germline, CDR1 is LNHDA and CDR2 SQIVND (reference sequence). V was pared by 6 bases and J by 2 bases, with 14 bases between. The CDR3 loop is CASRSAWTAYEQYF. The CDR3 DNA reads TGTGCCAGTAGATCCGCTTGGACAGCCTACGAGCAGTACTTC.

Only a few counts were recorded for this clonotype. The chain has TRBV20-1 and TRBJ2-5; D is uncertain. The ends were cut back, 3 bases at V and 5 bases at J, with 13 bases in the middle. This CDR3 comprises 13 residues. CDR1 and CDR2 (germline): DFQATT, SNEGSKA (reference sequence). CDR3 DNA sequence: TGCAGTGCTAGGACAATAGGAATGGAGACCCAGTACTTC. This encodes CSARTIGMETQYF.

There are many counts of this clonotype. The V gene is TRBV4-2, the J gene TRBJ1-5; tentatively, D is TRBD1 (6 bases). The CDR3 consists of 17 residues. Trimming left V 0 bases short and J 2 bases short, with 14 bases between. Germline V gene data show CDR1 as LGHNA and CDR2 as YNFKEQ. CDR3 nucleotides: TGTGCCAGCAGCCAAGATTATTGGGGACATCGCAATCAGCCCCAGCATTTT. Its protein product is CASSQDYWGHRNQPQHF.

The chain links TRBV5-4 to TRBJ2-1, with D possibly matching TRBD1 (6 bases). The CDR3 has 14 residues. V lost 2 bases, J lost 7 bases, and 13 bases lay in between. The germline V gene has CDR1 SGHNT and CDR2 YYREEE (reference sequence). Written as DNA, the CDR3 is TGTGCCAGCAGCTTCCTACTGGGGGCTAATGAGCAGTTCTTC. Residues: CASSFLLGANEQFF.

This clonotype turned up a few times. V usage is TRBV19 and J usage is TRBJ2-1, with 7 bases identical to TRBD1. In germline, CDR1 is LNHDA, CDR2 SQIVND (reference sequence). The junction had 8 bases not matched to a gene; V was cut back by 6 bases and J by 6 bases. The length of the CDR3 is 14 residues. The DNA for the CDR3 is TGTGCCAGTAGGCCACTGACAGGGAGCAATGAGCAGTTCTTC. It translates to CASRPLTGSNEQFF. The full variable domain, its missing parts supplied by reference TRBV19 and TRBJ2-1, is DGGITQSPKYLFRKEGQNVTLSCEQNLNHDAMYWYRQDPGQGLRLIYYSQIVNDFQKGDIAEGYSVSREKKESFPLTVTSAQKNPTAFYLCASRPLTGSNEQFFGPGTRLTVL.